One sample yielded the 20 T cell receptor beta chains listed below, sequenced in a study of shared clonotypes between healthy human individuals. Produced via immunoSEQ multiplex PCR; TCRdb's table is partial and in-frame only. Altogether a few hundred thousand clones are present, 65% being singletons, with the ten largest covering approximately 12%. Sample: memory CD4+ T cells sorted from blood. The subset denotes: CD45RA-negative fraction. These receptors were taken from a young man in good health.

The chain carries TRBV11-2 and TRBJ2-3; TRBD2 matches 8 bases. Unmatched junction bases numbered 5, after V lost 7 bases and J lost 8 bases. This CDR3 has 12 amino acids. Per the germline V gene, CDR1 is SGHAT and CDR2 is FQNNGV. The CDR3 DNA is TGTGCCAGCACTGCGGGGGGAAGTACGCAGTATTTT. This translates into CASTAGGSTQYF.

This clone was seen once. The chain joins TRBV5-1 to TRBJ1-1; TRBD1 might be the D (6 bases). Germline values: CDR1 SGHRS, CDR2 YFSETQ. This CDR3 region has 16 residues. Trimming shortened V by 4 bases and J by 12 bases, and 28 bases separated the two germline ends. The CDR3 DNA follows: TGCGCCAGCAGCCCAGAACTACAGGGCGCCGGCGTTGAGACTTTCTTT. It is translated as CASSPELQGAGVETFF.

The rearrangement links TRBV18 to TRBJ1-4, with 8 bases matching TRBD1. Germline assignment: CDR1 KGHSH and CDR2 LQKENI. The CDR3 has 15 residues. V gave up 5 bases and J gave up 2 bases; unmatched junction bases: 4. The CDR3 reads CASSDRQGTNEKLFF. CDR3 in DNA: TGTGCCAGCTCAGACCGACAGGGGACTAATGAAAAACTGTTTTTT.

Many counts were recorded for this clone. The chain is built from TRBV5-1 and TRBJ2-1; unclear D gene. Between the trimmed V and J ends, which lost 1 base and 0 bases, there was a span of 5 bases. Germline CDR1 is SGHRS and CDR2 is YFSETQ. The CDR3 is made up of 14 amino acids. The CDR3 region is CASSLSTSYNEQFF. The CDR3 region has the DNA TGCGCCAGCAGCTTGTCCACCTCCTACAATGAGCAGTTCTTC.

The chain recombines TRBV14 with TRBJ2-1; a possible D gene is TRBD2 (6 bases). V was trimmed by 4 bases and J by 4 bases, leaving 17 bases between them. Germline V lookup: CDR1 SGHDN, CDR2 FVKESK. CDR3 size: 16 residues. This CDR3 reads CASSPGTGRGYNEQFF. CDR3 nucleotides: TGTGCCAGCAGCCCGGGGACCGGGAGAGGGTACAATGAGCAGTTCTTC.

The chain is built from TRBV7-2 and TRBJ2-1; D may be TRBD1 or TRBD2 (5 bases each). This CDR3 region has 14 residues. Trimming pared 2 bases from V and 7 bases from J, leaving 12 bases between. Germline V gives CDR1 SGHTA, CDR2 FQGNSA. Here the CDR3 DNA reads TGTGCCAGCAGCTTATGGCAGGGCGGGAATGAGCAGTTCTTC. It yields the protein CASSLWQGGNEQFF. The entire variable domain, with the rest obtained from reference TRBV7-2 and TRBJ2-1, is as follows: GAGVSQSPSNKVTEKGKDVELRCDPISGHTALYWYRQSLGQGLEFLIYFQGNSAPDKSGLPSDRFSAERTGGSVSTLTIQRTQQEDSAVYLCASSLWQGGNEQFFGPGTRLTVL.

V gene TRBV5-8 combines with J gene TRBJ2-3; D gene unclear. The V end lost 5 bases, the J end lost 1 base, and 8 bases lay between the germline ends. The CDR3 loop spans 13 amino acids. The germline V gene has CDR1 SGHTS and CDR2 YDEGEE. CDR3 sequence (DNA): TGTGCCAGCAGTCGGATCCGCACAGATACGCAGTATTTT. As protein: CASSRIRTDTQYF.

A few counts support this clone. The V call is TRBV11-3, the J call TRBJ2-7, with 12 bases aligning to TRBD2. This CDR3 has 18 residues. CDR1 is SGHNT and CDR2 is YENEEA in the germline V gene. Losses at the gene ends were 6 bases for V and 0 bases for J; bases not matched to a gene: 12. The CDR3 sequence: CASSYTGTSGRLSYEQYF. CDR3 nucleotide sequence: TGTGCCAGCAGTTATACCGGGACTAGCGGGCGCCTCTCCTACGAGCAGTACTTC. Looking up the rest from reference TRBV11-3 and TRBJ2-7 gives the full variable domain: EAGVVQSPRYKIIEKKQPVAFWCNPISGHNTLYWYLQNLGQGPELLIRYENEEAVDDSQLPKDRFSAERLKGVDSTLKIQPAELGDSAVYLCASSYTGTSGRLSYEQYFGPGTRLTVT.

The chain joins TRBV7-3 to TRBJ1-5; D possibly corresponds to TRBD1 (6 bases). Germline CDR1 and CDR2: SGHTA and FQGTGA. With 1 base removed from V and 5 bases from J, the gap between germline ends came to 15 bases. The length of the CDR3 is 16 residues. The CDR3 protein is CASSLRVEAGDQPQHF. Written as DNA, the CDR3 is TGTGCCAGCAGCTTAAGGGTAGAGGCAGGGGATCAGCCCCAGCATTTT.

The rearrangement links TRBV19 to TRBJ1-5; D call uncertain. Between the trimmed V and J ends, which lost 4 bases and 3 bases, there was a span of 13 bases. CDR3 size: 15 residues. Germline V lookup: CDR1 LNHDA, CDR2 SQIVND (reference sequence). The CDR3 protein is CASSKGRSNNQPQHF. For the CDR3, the DNA is TGTGCCAGTAGTAAAGGCAGGTCGAACAATCAGCCCCAGCATTTT.

V is TRBV6-1 and J is TRBJ2-1; 10 positions match TRBD2. The length of the CDR3 is 16 residues. V shed 0 bases and J 10 bases; nucleotides not matched to a gene: 9. From germline, CDR1 is MNHNS and CDR2 SASEGT. For the CDR3, the DNA is TGTGCCAGCAGTGAAGCAGAGGTAGCGGGAGGTCGGGAGCAGTTCTTC. Amino acid sequence: CASSEAEVAGGREQFF.

CDR3 sequence (DNA): TGTGCCAGCAGCCTGCGGGGCGGCACAGATACGCAGTATTTT. Amino acid sequence: CASSLRGGTDTQYF. The rearrangement joins TRBV5-6 to TRBJ2-3; D is perhaps TRBD2 (6 bases). The CDR3 extends over 14 amino acids. The V end lost 4 bases, the J end lost 1 base, and 10 bases lay between the germline ends. CDR1 and CDR2 from the germline V gene are SGHDT and YYEEEE.

The chain carries TRBV7-6 and TRBJ1-1, with D possibly being TRBD1 (5 bases). V shed 1 base and J shed 1 base, with 10 bases lying between them. Per germline, CDR1 SGHVS and CDR2 FNYEAQ. The CDR3 extends over 15 amino acids. As DNA, the CDR3 is TGTGCCAGCAGCTTAGGAGGGGCTGGGAACACTGAAGCTTTCTTT. Translating gives CASSLGGAGNTEAFF.

The chain is built from TRBV6-6 and TRBJ2-2; 9 bases map to TRBD1. J lost 5 bases, V lost 5 bases, and 3 bases had no gene match. The germline CDR1 and CDR2 sequences are MNHNY and SVGAGI (reference sequence). The CDR3 totals 14 residues. CDR3 nucleotides: TGTGCCAGCAGTACAGGGGGCGCGACCGGGGAGCTGTTTTTT. As protein: CASSTGGATGELFF.

V is TRBV10-1 and J is TRBJ2-1; D not certain. This CDR3 has 13 amino acids. With 3 bases removed from V and 10 bases from J, the gap between germline ends came to 13 bases. Germline CDR1 and CDR2: WNHNN and SYGVQD (reference sequence). The CDR3: CASSDYNTEEQFF. CDR3 bases: TGCGCCAGCAGTGACTACAACACAGAGGAGCAGTTCTTC.

This clone has ten or more counts. The chain recombines TRBV6-1 with TRBJ2-7; no reliable D call. This CDR3 has 13 amino acids. The ends were cut back, 6 bases at V and 7 bases at J, with 16 bases in the middle. The V gene's germline CDR1 is MNHNS and CDR2 SASEGT. CDR3 coding DNA: TGTGCCAGCAGAGTGACACCGACTGAGGAGCAGTACTTC. Translation: CASRVTPTEEQYF.

V is TRBV5-6 and J is TRBJ2-3; D possibly matches TRBD1 or TRBD2 (5 bases each). This CDR3 comprises 16 residues. V lost 3 bases to trimming and J lost 5 bases, with 19 bases between them. Germline CDR1 and CDR2: SGHDT and YYEEEE. The chain's CDR3 is CASSWQGPLLGDTQYF. For the CDR3, the DNA is TGTGCCAGCAGCTGGCAGGGACCACTATTGGGAGATACGCAGTATTTT.

The chain links TRBV7-2 to TRBJ2-7; tentatively, D is TRBD1 (6 bases). The germline gives CDR1 SGHTA, CDR2 FQGNSA. The CDR3 runs to 15 residues. Between the trimmed V and J ends, which lost 0 bases and 6 bases, there was a span of 15 bases. The CDR3 nucleotides read TGTGCCAGCAGCTTAGCCCCTCAGGGGTTTGGCGAGCAGTACTTC. As protein: CASSLAPQGFGEQYF.

The rearrangement uses TRBV18 and TRBJ1-2; 8 nucleotides agree with TRBD1. Germline values: CDR1 KGHSH, CDR2 LQKENI. V dropped 0 bases and J dropped 1; count of bases not matched to a gene: 1. There are 15 residues in the CDR3. CDR3 coding DNA: TGTGCCAGCTCACCACCGACAGGGGTTAACTATGGCTACACCTTC. Translation: CASSPPTGVNYGYTF.

The V gene is TRBV19, the J gene TRBJ2-3; D uncertain. CDR3 length: 15 residues. V was cut by 4 bases and J by 3 bases, with 14 bases left in between. Germline V CDR1 and CDR2: LNHDA, SQIVND (reference sequence). This CDR3 reads CASSKQTRGTDTQYF. The CDR3 DNA reads as TGTGCCAGTAGTAAACAGACCCGTGGGACAGATACGCAGTATTTT.